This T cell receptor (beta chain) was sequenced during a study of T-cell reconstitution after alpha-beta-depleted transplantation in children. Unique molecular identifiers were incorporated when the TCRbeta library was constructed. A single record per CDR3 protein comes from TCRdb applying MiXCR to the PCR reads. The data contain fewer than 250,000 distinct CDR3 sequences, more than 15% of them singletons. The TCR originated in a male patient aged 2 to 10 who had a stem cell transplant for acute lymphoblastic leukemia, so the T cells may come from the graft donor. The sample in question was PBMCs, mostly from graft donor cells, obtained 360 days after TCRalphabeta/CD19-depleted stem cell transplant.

The CDR3 DNA reads as TGTGCCAGCAGTTTAGCCCTGAGGGGGTCCGAGACCCAGTACTTC. Its translation is CASSLALRGSETQYF. V usage is TRBV12-3 or TRBV12-4 and J usage is TRBJ2-5; TRBD1 might be the D (6 bases). V gave up 0 bases and J gave up 5 bases, with 13 bases separating them. There are 15 residues in the CDR3.